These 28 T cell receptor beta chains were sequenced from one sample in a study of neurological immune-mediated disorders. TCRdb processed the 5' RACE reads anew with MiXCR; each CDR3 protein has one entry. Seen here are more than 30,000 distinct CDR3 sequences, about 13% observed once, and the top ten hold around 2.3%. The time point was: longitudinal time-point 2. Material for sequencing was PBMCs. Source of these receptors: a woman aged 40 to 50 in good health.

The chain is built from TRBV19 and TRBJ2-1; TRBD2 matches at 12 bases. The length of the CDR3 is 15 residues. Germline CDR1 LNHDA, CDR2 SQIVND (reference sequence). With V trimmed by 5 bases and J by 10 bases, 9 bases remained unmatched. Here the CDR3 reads CASSLGTSGLLEQFF. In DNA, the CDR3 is TGTGCCAGTAGTCTCGGGACTAGCGGGTTGCTGGAGCAGTTCTTC.

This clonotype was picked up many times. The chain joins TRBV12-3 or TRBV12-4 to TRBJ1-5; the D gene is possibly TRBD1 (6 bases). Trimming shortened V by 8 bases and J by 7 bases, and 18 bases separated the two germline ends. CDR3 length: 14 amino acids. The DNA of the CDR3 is TGTGCCAGCGCCTGGGGGCAAGGGCGCCAGCCCCAGCATTTT. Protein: CASAWGQGRQPQHF.

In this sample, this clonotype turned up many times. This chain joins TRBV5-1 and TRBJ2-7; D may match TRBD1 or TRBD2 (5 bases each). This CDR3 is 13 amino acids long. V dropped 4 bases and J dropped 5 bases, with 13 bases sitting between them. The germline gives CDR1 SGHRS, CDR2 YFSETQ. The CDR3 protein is CASSQRGRHEQYF. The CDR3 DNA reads TGCGCCAGCAGCCAAAGGGGACGCCACGAGCAGTACTTC. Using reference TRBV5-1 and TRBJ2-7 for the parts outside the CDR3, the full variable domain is KAGVTQTPRYLIKTRGQQVTLSCSPISGHRSVSWYQQTPGQGLQFLFEYFSETQRNKGNFPGRFSGRQFSNSRSEMNVSTLELGDSALYLCASSQRGRHEQYFGPGTRLTVT.

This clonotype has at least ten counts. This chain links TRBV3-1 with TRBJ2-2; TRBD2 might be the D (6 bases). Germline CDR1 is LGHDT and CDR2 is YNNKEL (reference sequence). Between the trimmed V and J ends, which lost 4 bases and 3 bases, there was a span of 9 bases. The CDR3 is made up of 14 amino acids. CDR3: CASSPRGDTGELFF. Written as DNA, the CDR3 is TGTGCCAGCAGCCCGCGGGGAGACACCGGGGAGCTGTTTTTT.

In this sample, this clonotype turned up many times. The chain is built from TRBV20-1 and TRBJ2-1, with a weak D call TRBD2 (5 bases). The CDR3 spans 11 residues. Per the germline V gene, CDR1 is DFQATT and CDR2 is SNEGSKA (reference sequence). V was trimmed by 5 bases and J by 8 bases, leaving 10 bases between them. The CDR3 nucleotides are TGCAGTGCTCTTAGCGAGGATGAGCAGTTCTTC. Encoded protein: CSALSEDEQFF.

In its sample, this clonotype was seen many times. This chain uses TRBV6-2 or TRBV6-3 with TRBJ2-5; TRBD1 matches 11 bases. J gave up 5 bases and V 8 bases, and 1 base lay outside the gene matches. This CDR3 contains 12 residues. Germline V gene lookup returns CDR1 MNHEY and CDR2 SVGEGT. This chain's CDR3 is CASGQGAETQYF. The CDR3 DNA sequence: TGTGCCAGCGGACAGGGGGCCGAGACCCAGTACTTC.

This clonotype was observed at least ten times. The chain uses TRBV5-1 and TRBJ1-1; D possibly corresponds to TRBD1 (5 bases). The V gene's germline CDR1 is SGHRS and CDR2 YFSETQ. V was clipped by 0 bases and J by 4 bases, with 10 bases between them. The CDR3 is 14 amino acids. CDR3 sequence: CASSLEAGSTEAFF. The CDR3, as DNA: TGCGCCAGCAGCTTGGAGGCAGGGAGCACTGAAGCTTTCTTT. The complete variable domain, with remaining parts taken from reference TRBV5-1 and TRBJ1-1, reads KAGVTQTPRYLIKTRGQQVTLSCSPISGHRSVSWYQQTPGQGLQFLFEYFSETQRNKGNFPGRFSGRQFSNSRSEMNVSTLELGDSALYLCASSLEAGSTEAFFGQGTRLTVV.

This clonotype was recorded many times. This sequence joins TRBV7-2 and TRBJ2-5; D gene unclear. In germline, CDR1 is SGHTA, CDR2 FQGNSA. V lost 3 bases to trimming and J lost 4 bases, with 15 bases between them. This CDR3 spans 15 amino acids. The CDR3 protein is CASSLGLAGSETQYF. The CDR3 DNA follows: TGTGCCAGCAGCTTGGGTTTGGCAGGTTCAGAGACCCAGTACTTC. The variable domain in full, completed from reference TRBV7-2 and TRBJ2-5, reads GAGVSQSPSNKVTEKGKDVELRCDPISGHTALYWYRQSLGQGLEFLIYFQGNSAPDKSGLPSDRFSAERTGGSVSTLTIQRTQQEDSAVYLCASSLGLAGSETQYFGPGTRLLVL.

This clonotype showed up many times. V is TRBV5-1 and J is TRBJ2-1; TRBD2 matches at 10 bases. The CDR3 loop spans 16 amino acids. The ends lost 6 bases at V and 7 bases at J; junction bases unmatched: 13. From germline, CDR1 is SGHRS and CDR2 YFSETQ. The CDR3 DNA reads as TGCGCCAGCATCGAGAGGGCTAGCGGGAGTTTGAATGAGCAGTTCTTC. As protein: CASIERASGSLNEQFF.

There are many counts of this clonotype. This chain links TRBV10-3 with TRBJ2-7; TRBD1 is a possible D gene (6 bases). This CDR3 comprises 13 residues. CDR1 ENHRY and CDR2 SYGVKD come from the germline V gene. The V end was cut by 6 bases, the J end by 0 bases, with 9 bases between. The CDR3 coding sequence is TGTGCCATCAGGTGGGACACCTCCTACGAGCAGTACTTC. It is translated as CAIRWDTSYEQYF.

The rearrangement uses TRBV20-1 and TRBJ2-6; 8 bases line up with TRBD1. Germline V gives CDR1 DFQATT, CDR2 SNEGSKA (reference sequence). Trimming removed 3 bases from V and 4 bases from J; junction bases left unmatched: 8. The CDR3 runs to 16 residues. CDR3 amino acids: CSASSGGQAGANVLTF. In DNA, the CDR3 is TGCAGTGCTAGTTCCGGGGGACAGGCGGGGGCCAACGTCCTGACTTTC.

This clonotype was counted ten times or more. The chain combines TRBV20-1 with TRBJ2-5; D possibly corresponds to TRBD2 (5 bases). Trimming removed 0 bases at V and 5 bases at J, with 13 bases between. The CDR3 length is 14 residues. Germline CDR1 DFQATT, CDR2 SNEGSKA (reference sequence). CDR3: CSARDSGRKETQYF. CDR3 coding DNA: TGCAGTGCTAGAGATTCGGGGAGAAAGGAGACCCAGTACTTC.

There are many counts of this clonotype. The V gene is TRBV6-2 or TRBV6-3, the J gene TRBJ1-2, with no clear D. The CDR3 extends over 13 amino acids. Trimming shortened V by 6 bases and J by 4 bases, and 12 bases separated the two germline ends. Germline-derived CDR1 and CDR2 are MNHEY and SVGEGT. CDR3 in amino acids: CASSADGSYGYTF. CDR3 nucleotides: TGTGCCAGCAGCGCCGACGGATCCTATGGCTACACCTTC.

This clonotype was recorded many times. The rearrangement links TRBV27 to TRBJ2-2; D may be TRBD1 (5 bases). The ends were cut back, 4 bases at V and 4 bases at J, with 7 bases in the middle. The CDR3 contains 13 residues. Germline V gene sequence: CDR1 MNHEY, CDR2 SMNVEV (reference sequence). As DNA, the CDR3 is TGTGCCAGCAGTTGGGGCACCACCGGGGAGCTGTTTTTT. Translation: CASSWGTTGELFF.

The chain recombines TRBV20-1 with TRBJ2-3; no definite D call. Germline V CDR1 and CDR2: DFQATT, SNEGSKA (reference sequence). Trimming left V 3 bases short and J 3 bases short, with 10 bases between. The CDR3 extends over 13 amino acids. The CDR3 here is CSASPGLTDTQYF. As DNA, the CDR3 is TGCAGTGCTAGTCCAGGTCTGACAGATACGCAGTATTTT.

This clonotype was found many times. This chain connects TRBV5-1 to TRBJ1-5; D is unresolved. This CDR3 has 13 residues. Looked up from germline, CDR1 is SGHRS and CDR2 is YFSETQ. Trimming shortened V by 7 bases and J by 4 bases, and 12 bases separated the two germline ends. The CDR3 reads CASREEVNQPQHF. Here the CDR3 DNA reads TGCGCCAGCCGGGAGGAAGTAAATCAGCCCCAGCATTTT.

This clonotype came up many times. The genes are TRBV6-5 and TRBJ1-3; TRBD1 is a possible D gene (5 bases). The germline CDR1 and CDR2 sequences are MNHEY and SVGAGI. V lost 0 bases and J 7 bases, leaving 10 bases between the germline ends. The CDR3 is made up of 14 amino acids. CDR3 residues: CASSYSMGGNTIYF. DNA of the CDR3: TGTGCCAGCAGTTACTCGATGGGGGGGAACACCATATATTTT.

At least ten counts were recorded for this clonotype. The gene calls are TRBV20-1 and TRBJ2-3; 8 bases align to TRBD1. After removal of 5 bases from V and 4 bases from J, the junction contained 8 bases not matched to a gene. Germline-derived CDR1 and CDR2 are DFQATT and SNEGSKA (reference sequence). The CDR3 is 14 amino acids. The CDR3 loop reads CSAPLTGGADTQYF. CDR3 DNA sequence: TGCAGTGCTCCGTTAACAGGGGGAGCAGATACGCAGTATTTT.

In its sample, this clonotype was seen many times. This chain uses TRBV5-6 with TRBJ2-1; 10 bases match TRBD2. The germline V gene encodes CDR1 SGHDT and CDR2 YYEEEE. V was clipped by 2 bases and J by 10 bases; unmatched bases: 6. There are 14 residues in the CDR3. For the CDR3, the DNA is TGTGCCAGCAGCTTCCTAGCGGGGGTTAAAGAGCAGTTCTTC. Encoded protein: CASSFLAGVKEQFF.

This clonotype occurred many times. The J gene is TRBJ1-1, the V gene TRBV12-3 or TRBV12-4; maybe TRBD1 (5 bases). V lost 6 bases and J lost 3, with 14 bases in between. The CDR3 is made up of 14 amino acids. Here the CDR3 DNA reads TGTGCCAGCAGCGGGACCTCTTTTTACACTGAAGCTTTCTTT. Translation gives CASSGTSFYTEAFF.

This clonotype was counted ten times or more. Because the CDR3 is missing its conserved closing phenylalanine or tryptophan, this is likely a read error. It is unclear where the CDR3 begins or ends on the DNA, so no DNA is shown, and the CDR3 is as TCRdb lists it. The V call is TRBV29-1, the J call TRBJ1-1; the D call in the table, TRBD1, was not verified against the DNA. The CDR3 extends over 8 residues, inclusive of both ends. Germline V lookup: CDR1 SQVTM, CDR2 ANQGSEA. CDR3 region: CSAEGPPE.

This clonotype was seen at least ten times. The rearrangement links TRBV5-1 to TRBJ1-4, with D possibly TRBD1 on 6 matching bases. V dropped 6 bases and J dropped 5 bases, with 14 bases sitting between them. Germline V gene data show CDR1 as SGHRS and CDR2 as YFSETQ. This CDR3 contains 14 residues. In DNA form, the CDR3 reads TGCGCCAGCACCCTCGGACAGCTAAATGAAAAACTGTTTTTT. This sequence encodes CASTLGQLNEKLFF.

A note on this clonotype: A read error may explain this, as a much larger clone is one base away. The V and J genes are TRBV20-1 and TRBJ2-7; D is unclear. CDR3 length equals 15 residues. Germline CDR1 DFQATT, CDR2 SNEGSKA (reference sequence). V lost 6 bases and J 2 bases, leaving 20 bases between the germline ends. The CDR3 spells CSAVSRIAITYEQYF. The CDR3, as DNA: TGCAGTGCGGTTAGTCGGATTGCGATAACCTACGAGCAGTACTTC.

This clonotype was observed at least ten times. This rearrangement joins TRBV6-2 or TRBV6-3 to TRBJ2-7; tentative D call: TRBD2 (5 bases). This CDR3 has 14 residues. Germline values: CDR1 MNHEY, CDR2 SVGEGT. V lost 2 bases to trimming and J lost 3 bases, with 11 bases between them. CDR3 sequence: CASSYPGLIYEQYF. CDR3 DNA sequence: TGTGCCAGCAGTTACCCCGGACTTATCTACGAGCAGTACTTC.

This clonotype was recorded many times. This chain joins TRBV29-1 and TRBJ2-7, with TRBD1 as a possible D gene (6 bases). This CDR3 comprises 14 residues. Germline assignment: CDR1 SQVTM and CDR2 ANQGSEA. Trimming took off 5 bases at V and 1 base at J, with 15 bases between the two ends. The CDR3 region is CSVSTRDKSYEQYF. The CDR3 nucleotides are TGCAGCGTTTCCACCCGGGACAAATCCTACGAGCAGTACTTC.

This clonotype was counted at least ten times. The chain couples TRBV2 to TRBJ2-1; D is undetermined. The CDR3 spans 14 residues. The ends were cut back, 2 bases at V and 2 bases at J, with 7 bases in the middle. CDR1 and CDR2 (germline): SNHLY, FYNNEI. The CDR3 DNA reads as TGTGCCAGCAGTGAACAACCAGCCTACAATGAGCAGTTCTTC. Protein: CASSEQPAYNEQFF.

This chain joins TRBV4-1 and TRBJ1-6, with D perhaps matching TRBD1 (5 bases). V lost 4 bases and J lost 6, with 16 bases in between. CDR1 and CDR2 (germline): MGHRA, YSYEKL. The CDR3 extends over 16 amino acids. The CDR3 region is CASSRGRQGINSPLHF. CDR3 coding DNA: TGCGCCAGCAGCCGAGGGAGGCAGGGAATTAATTCACCCCTCCACTTT.

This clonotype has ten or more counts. CDR3 sequence (DNA): TGCAGTGCCCGCTCCCCTAGCGGGATAGAGCAGTACTTC. This translates into CSARSPSGIEQYF. This chain connects TRBV20-1 to TRBJ2-7; the match to TRBD2 covers 9 bases. The germline gives CDR1 DFQATT, CDR2 SNEGSKA (reference sequence). Germline trimming cut 6 bases from V and 7 bases from J; bases unmatched to any gene: 10. The CDR3 extends over 13 amino acids.